This is a list of T cell receptor beta chains from one sample in a study of blood T cells in healthy people across ages. TCRdb independently ran MiXCR on the 5' RACE reads; one entry per CDR3 protein. The sample shows 1.5 million to 2 million distinct CDR3 sequences, 28% of them seen only once. Sequencing was done on a sample of blood. Receptors originate from a woman aged 25 to 39 in good health. Each CDR3 is given with its conserved first and last residue. D genes are given only for firm matches. A row's size may be missing; if present it is once, few, many or a size class.

clone_size d_call j_call v_call cdr3_aa cdr3_nt
. . TRBJ1-4 TRBV20-1 CSASPAGDPNEKLFF TGCAGTGCTAGCCCGGCAGGGGATCCTAATGAAAAACTGTTTTTT
. TRBD1 TRBJ2-5 TRBV29-1 CSVSQGASETQYF TGCAGCGTCTCACAGGGGGCATCAGAGACCCAGTACTTC
. . TRBJ2-3 TRBV4-3 CASSQDLTNTQYF TGCGCCAGCAGCCAAGATTTGACCAATACGCAGTATTTT
. . TRBJ2-1 TRBV24-1 CATSDLWRLNEQFF TGTGCCACCAGTGATTTGTGGCGGCTCAATGAGCAGTTCTTC
. TRBD2 TRBJ2-3 TRBV12-3/TRBV12-4 CASRQLAGAADTQYF TGTGCCAGCCGCCAGTTAGCGGGAGCAGCAGATACGCAGTATTTT
. . TRBJ2-3 TRBV9 CASSPEGSGTDTQYF TGTGCCAGCAGCCCCGAGGGATCGGGAACAGATACGCAGTATTTT
. . TRBJ2-7 TRBV7-3 CASSLRGGSRSYNEQYF TGTGCCAGCAGCTTAAGGGGCGGGTCCAGGTCCTACAATGAGCAGTACTTC
few TRBD1 TRBJ2-7 TRBV6-2/TRBV6-3 CASRRIPTGGYLGEQYF TGTGCCAGCAGACGTATTCCTACAGGGGGCTACCTCGGGGAGCAGTACTTC
few . TRBJ2-1 TRBV7-2 CASSLLEGLTNEQFF TGTGCCAGCAGCTTACTGGAGGGCCTCACAAATGAGCAGTTCTTC
few . TRBJ2-7 TRBV6-2/TRBV6-3 CAGSFRQPYEQYF TGTGCCGGCAGTTTCCGACAGCCATACGAGCAGTACTTC
. TRBD2 TRBJ2-1 TRBV7-9 CASSLKTSGANNEQFF TGTGCCAGCAGCTTGAAGACTAGCGGGGCCAACAATGAGCAGTTCTTC
. TRBD1 TRBJ2-2 TRBV5-5 CACSARTGPNTGELFF TGTGCCTGCAGCGCCCGGACAGGTCCGAACACCGGGGAGCTGTTTTTT
few . TRBJ1-4 TRBV10-3 CAISDLGGMEKLFF TGTGCCATCAGTGATTTGGGGGGAATGGAAAAACTGTTTTTT
few . TRBJ2-7 TRBV11-2 CASSYDGLGYEQYF TGTGCCAGCAGCTACGATGGGTTGGGCTACGAGCAGTACTTC
few . TRBJ2-7 TRBV5-6 CASSFGADSQQYF TGTGCCAGCAGCTTCGGGGCGGACTCCCAGCAGTACTTC
. TRBD1 TRBJ2-7 TRBV28 CASSFRDRVKNEQYF TGTGCCAGCAGTTTCCGTGACAGGGTAAAAAACGAGCAGTACTTC
few TRBD1 TRBJ1-6 TRBV20-1 CSASTGVKSYNSPLHF TGCAGTGCTAGTACAGGGGTAAAAAGTTATAATTCACCCCTCCACTTT
. . TRBJ1-1 TRBV3-1 CASSQERGPTMNTEAFF TGTGCCAGCAGCCAAGAACGCGGCCCCACGATGAACACTGAAGCTTTCTTT
. . TRBJ2-5 TRBV5-1 CAGSLVGGGSETQYF TGCGCCGGCAGCTTGGTTGGAGGGGGCTCTGAGACCCAGTACTTC
few . TRBJ2-5 TRBV12-3/TRBV12-4 CASSLGRASQYF TGTGCCAGCAGTTTAGGTCGAGCTTCTCAGTACTTC
many . TRBJ2-5 TRBV7-2 CASSLYGTQYF TGTGCCAGCAGCTTATACGGGACCCAGTACTTC
many TRBD2 TRBJ2-1 TRBV5-1 CASSAGLAVYNEQFF TGCGCCAGCAGCGCGGGACTAGCGGTTTACAATGAGCAGTTCTTC
few . TRBJ1-2 TRBV3-1 CASSQDIEGYGYTF TGTGCCAGCAGCCAAGATATAGAAGGCTATGGCTACACCTTC
. . TRBJ2-7 TRBV24-1 CATSDLLGRVYEQYF TGTGCCACCAGTGATTTATTGGGACGGGTCTACGAGCAGTACTTC
few . TRBJ2-7 TRBV7-9 CASSLEALVNPYEQYF TGTGCCAGCAGCTTAGAAGCTTTGGTGAACCCGTACGAGCAGTACTTC
many TRBD2 TRBJ2-7 TRBV4-1 CASSQPTSGNYEQYF TGCGCCAGCAGCCAACCGACTAGCGGGAATTACGAGCAGTACTTC
few . TRBJ2-1 TRBV5-1 CASSGELRVYNEQFF TGCGCCAGCAGCGGAGAACTTAGGGTGTACAATGAGCAGTTCTTC
few . TRBJ2-3 TRBV10-3 CAIRPGLDTDTQYF TGTGCCATCAGGCCGGGACTGGACACAGATACGCAGTATTTT
. TRBD1 TRBJ1-1 TRBV4-1 CASSDGGTAKNTEAFF TGCGCCAGCAGCGATGGGGGGACAGCCAAAAACACTGAAGCTTTCTTT
. . TRBJ1-2 TRBV6-2/TRBV6-3 CASSRNRQLWSYTF TGTGCCAGCAGTCGAAACCGACAGCTATGGAGCTACACCTTC
. . TRBJ1-1 TRBV5-1 CASSLGASGNTEAFF TGCGCCAGCAGCTTGGGGGCCAGTGGGAACACTGAAGCTTTCTTT
. TRBD1 TRBJ2-2 TRBV29-1 CSVSNPGQSTGELFF TGCAGCGTTAGTAACCCGGGACAGTCCACCGGGGAGCTGTTTTTT
. TRBD2 TRBJ2-5 TRBV3-1 CASSGDYLLSETQYF TGTGCCAGCAGCGGGGACTATCTTCTTTCGGAGACCCAGTACTTC
. TRBD2 TRBJ2-3 TRBV28 CASRSSGEGTDTQYF TGTGCCAGCAGGTCTAGCGGGGAGGGCACAGATACGCAGTATTTT
. . TRBJ1-4 TRBV7-2 CASSLSIRNEKLFF TGTGCCAGCAGCTTAAGCATCCGAAATGAAAAACTGTTTTTT
few . TRBJ2-3 TRBV29-1 CSVSGATDTQYF TGCAGCGTTTCGGGGGCCACAGATACGCAGTATTTT
many . TRBJ2-7 TRBV20-1 CSAQEPGQSYEQYF TGCAGTGCCCAAGAACCGGGACAATCCTACGAGCAGTACTTC
. . TRBJ1-6 TRBV12-3/TRBV12-4 CASSEQGRNSPPHF TGTGCCAGCAGTGAACAGGGTAGGAATTCACCCCCCCACTTT
few . TRBJ2-3 TRBV14 CASSQDGISTDTQYF TGTGCCAGCAGCCAAGATGGGATTAGCACAGATACGCAGTATTTT
few TRBD2 TRBJ2-1 TRBV20-1 CSALRLAGESYNEQFF TGCAGTGCACTTAGACTAGCGGGAGAATCTTACAATGAGCAGTTCTTC
few . TRBJ2-7 TRBV7-2 CASSQVLSEQYF TGTGCCAGCAGCCAGGTGTTATCCGAGCAGTACTTC
. . TRBJ2-5 TRBV4-3 CASSQDMSGRGTQYF TGCGCCAGCAGCCAAGATATGTCGGGACGCGGGACCCAGTACTTC
many TRBD1 TRBJ1-2 TRBV7-2 CASSSRQGSFGYTF TGTGCCAGCAGCTCTAGACAGGGTTCTTTTGGCTACACCTTC
. TRBD2 TRBJ2-4 TRBV11-2 CARSPAGRGNEQYF TGTGCCAGAAGCCCGGCCGGGAGGGGGAATGAGCAGTACTTC
. . TRBJ2-1 TRBV10-3 CATTTRILGGYEQFF TGTGCCACCACTACGAGGATCCTAGGAGGCTATGAGCAGTTCTTC
. TRBD2 TRBJ2-3 TRBV20-1 CSAPYSGGGTDTQYF TGCAGTGCTCCCTATAGCGGGGGCGGGACAGATACGCAGTATTTT
. TRBD2 TRBJ2-1 TRBV20-1 CSARDMFIAGGLYNEQFF TGCAGTGCTAGAGATATGTTCATAGCGGGAGGACTCTACAATGAGCAGTTCTTC
few TRBD1 TRBJ2-1 TRBV11-2 CASRLLGQGPSNTEQFF TGTGCCAGCAGACTCTTAGGACAGGGCCCCTCAAATACTGAGCAGTTCTTC
. TRBD1 TRBJ2-1 TRBV7-8 CASSTRTGGQGEQFF TGTGCCAGCAGCACCCGGACAGGGGGCCAGGGTGAGCAGTTCTTC
few . TRBJ1-2 TRBV12-3/TRBV12-4 CASSGGTASFYGYTF TGTGCCAGCAGTGGGGGGACCGCTAGTTTCTATGGCTACACCTTC
. . TRBJ1-5 TRBV15 CATSRESRAGNQPQHF TGTGCCACCAGCAGAGAGTCCAGGGCGGGAAATCAGCCCCAGCATTTT
few . TRBJ1-6 TRBV15 CATSRDRKSNSPLHF TGTGCCACCAGCAGAGATCGGAAGTCCAATTCACCCCTCCACTTT
few TRBD2 TRBJ2-7 TRBV6-1 CASYTSYGGTRSYEQYF TGTGCCAGCTATACTTCCTACGGGGGGACCCGCTCCTACGAGCAGTACTTC
once . TRBJ2-2 TRBV11-2 CASSSGVPGELFF TGTGCCAGCAGCTCGGGGGTTCCCGGGGAGCTGTTTTTT
. TRBD2 TRBJ2-1 TRBV5-5 CASSQPTGLAARNEQFF TGTGCCAGCAGCCAACCAACGGGACTAGCGGCGCGCAATGAGCAGTTCTTC
. TRBD1 TRBJ2-4 TRBV12-3/TRBV12-4 CASSTGTGGADQYF TGTGCCAGCAGTACCGGGACAGGGGGCGCGGATCAGTACTTC
few . TRBJ2-7 TRBV12-3/TRBV12-4 CASSTAQALYEQYF TGTGCCAGCAGTACTGCCCAGGCCCTCTACGAGCAGTACTTC